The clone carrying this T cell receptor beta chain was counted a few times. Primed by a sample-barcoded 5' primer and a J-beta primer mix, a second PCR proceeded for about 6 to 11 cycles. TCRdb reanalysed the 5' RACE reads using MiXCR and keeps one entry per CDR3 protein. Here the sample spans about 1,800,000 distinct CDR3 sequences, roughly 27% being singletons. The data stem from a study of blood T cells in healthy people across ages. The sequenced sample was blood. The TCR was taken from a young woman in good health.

CDR3 residues: CSVREDTQYF. Written as DNA, the CDR3 is TGCAGCGTTAGGGAAGATACGCAGTATTTT. The chain employs TRBV29-1 and TRBJ2-3; D unclear. The V and J ends lost 5 bases and 5 bases respectively, with 5 bases between them. The CDR3 has 10 amino acids. CDR1 is SQVTM and CDR2 is ANQGSEA in the germline V gene.